The 4 T cell receptor beta chains reported below all come from one sample, sequenced in a study of identifying expanded T cells in peripheral blood. Measured with immunoSEQ multiplex PCR; TCRdb has only the in-frame clones, and not every one. The sample has some 78,000 clones; approximately 85% are singletons. The sample consisted of blood. The receptors were gathered from a person between 18 and 75 years old in good health.

This chain links TRBV6-1 with TRBJ1-5; a weak D match, TRBD1 (6 bases). V was trimmed by 3 bases and J by 5 bases, leaving 17 bases between them. The CDR3 runs 16 residues. Germline loops: CDR1 MNHNS, CDR2 SASEGT. The DNA for the CDR3 is TGTGCCAGCAGTGATTTTTCACGACCAGGGGATCAGCCCCAGCATTTT. It yields the protein CASSDFSRPGDQPQHF.

V gene TRBV6-5 combines with J gene TRBJ2-3; no clear D. Germline CDR1 and CDR2: MNHEY and SVGAGI. The CDR3 covers 15 residues. V lost 8 bases and J 2 bases, leaving 17 bases between the germline ends. The CDR3 spells CASRRPGSLTDTQYF. The CDR3 DNA is TGTGCCAGCCGCCGCCCGGGTTCCCTCACAGATACGCAGTATTTT.

This clone rates as medium-sized (0.01 to 0.1%). This chain joins TRBV30 and TRBJ1-1, with D maybe TRBD1 (5 bases). The CDR3 consists of 12 residues. Germline V gene data show CDR1 as GTSNPN and CDR2 as SVGIG (reference sequence). Trimming stripped 2 bases from V and 7 bases from J, with 11 bases between. The CDR3 reads CAWSRDGYEAFF. The CDR3 nucleotides are TGTGCCTGGAGTCGGGACGGCTATGAAGCTTTCTTT.

The chain recombines TRBV11-1 with TRBJ2-5, with D possibly being TRBD2 (6 bases). The CDR3 has 15 amino acids. V lost 4 bases and J 5 bases, leaving 17 bases between the germline ends. Looked up from germline, CDR1 is SGHAT and CDR2 is FQDESV (reference sequence). The CDR3 protein is CASSSVQMAGETQYF. The CDR3 DNA reads as TGTGCCAGCAGCTCGGTTCAGATGGCGGGGGAGACCCAGTACTTC.